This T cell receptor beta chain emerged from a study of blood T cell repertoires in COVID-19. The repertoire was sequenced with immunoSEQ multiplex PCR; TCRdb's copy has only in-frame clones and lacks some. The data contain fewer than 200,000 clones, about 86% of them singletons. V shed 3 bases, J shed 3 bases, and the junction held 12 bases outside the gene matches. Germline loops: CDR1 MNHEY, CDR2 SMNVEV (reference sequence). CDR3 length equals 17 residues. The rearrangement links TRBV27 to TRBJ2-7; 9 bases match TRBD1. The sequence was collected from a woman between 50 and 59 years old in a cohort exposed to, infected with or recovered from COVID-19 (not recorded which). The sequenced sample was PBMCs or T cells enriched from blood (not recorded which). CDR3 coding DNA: TGTGCCAGCAGTTTCCAAACCTCCACAGGGGGCGGCTACGAGCAGTACTTC. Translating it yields CASSFQTSTGGGYEQYF.